These 19 T cell receptor beta chains were sequenced from one sample in a study of shared clonotypes between healthy human individuals. CD45RO-negative, CCR7-selected cells formed the naive CD8 fraction, which excluded terminally differentiated effector memory CD45RA+ cells. Sequenced by immunoSEQ multiplex PCR; TCRdb stores in-frame clones only, minus some. The repertoire holds around 2.1 million clones, with more than 85% as singletons. The sequenced material came from naive CD8+ T cells from PBMCs. The origin of the receptors is a man aged 18 to 29 in good health. Some clones in this sample may be carry-over from other donors' samples.

V is TRBV11-2 and J is TRBJ2-5, with 7 bases lining up with TRBD2. Germline lookup yields CDR1 SGHAT and CDR2 FQNNGV. J was trimmed by 7 bases and V by 3 bases; bases with no gene match: 11. There are 15 residues in the CDR3. CDR3 sequence reads: CASSFRAGEVGTQYF. The DNA of the CDR3 is TGTGCCAGCAGCTTCAGGGCGGGAGAAGTCGGGACCCAGTACTTC. Using reference TRBV11-2 and TRBJ2-5 for the parts outside the CDR3, the full variable domain is EAGVAQSPRYKIIEKRQSVAFWCNPISGHATLYWYQQILGQGPKLLIQFQNNGVVDDSQLPKDRFSAERLKGVDSTLKIQPAKLEDSAVYLCASSFRAGEVGTQYFGPGTRLLVL.

The chain recombines TRBV5-8 with TRBJ1-1; D may be TRBD1 (5 bases). The V and J ends lost 4 bases and 13 bases respectively, with 20 bases between them. The CDR3 contains 13 residues. CDR1 SGHTS and CDR2 YDEGEE come from the germline V gene. CDR3 residues: CASSVLGTSDYFF. The CDR3 nucleotides are TGTGCCAGCAGCGTCCTTGGGACCTCCGATTATTTCTTT.

This chain links TRBV7-9 with TRBJ2-5; D not resolved. Germline V gene lookup returns CDR1 SEHNR and CDR2 FQNEAQ (reference sequence). Trimming stripped 5 bases from V and 1 base from J, with 14 bases between. This CDR3 region has 15 residues. CDR3 protein: CASSRPKGPQETQYF. DNA for the CDR3: TGTGCCAGCAGCCGGCCGAAAGGGCCCCAAGAGACCCAGTACTTC.

This clone has a single count. The CDR3 protein is CASRPTDREWDNEQFF. The CDR3 bases are TGTGCCAGCAGGCCCACCGACAGGGAATGGGACAATGAGCAGTTCTTC. This chain links TRBV27 with TRBJ2-1; TRBD1 matches 7 bases. V lost 6 bases to trimming and J lost 5 bases; unmatched junction nucleotides: 13. The germline V gene has CDR1 MNHEY and CDR2 SMNVEV (reference sequence). The CDR3 spans 16 residues.

To note about this clone: The sample holds other DNA sequences that translate to the same CDR3. The CDR3 reads CSVPGQGNTEAFF. The DNA of the CDR3 is TGCAGCGTACCGGGACAGGGGAACACTGAAGCTTTCTTT. V usage is TRBV29-1 and J usage is TRBJ1-1; 9 bases are a match to TRBD1. CDR1 SQVTM and CDR2 ANQGSEA come from the germline V gene. This CDR3 region has 13 residues. With V trimmed by 6 bases and J by 1 base, 3 bases remained unmatched.

A single count supports this clone. The CDR3 nucleotides read TGTGCCTGGAGGGAGAACACCGGGGAGCTGTTTTTT. It is translated as CAWRENTGELFF. The chain employs TRBV30 and TRBJ2-2; D is unclear. Germline V gene data show CDR1 as GTSNPN and CDR2 as SVGIG (reference sequence). CDR3 length: 12 residues. Trimming left V 3 bases short and J 1 base short, with 3 bases between.

Concerning this clone itself: Other DNA sequences within the sample encode an identical CDR3. The V and J genes are TRBV10-3 and TRBJ1-5, with D unresolved. Germline lookup yields CDR1 ENHRY and CDR2 SYGVKD. V was cut by 0 bases and J by 6 bases, with 6 bases left in between. This CDR3 spans 13 amino acids. The CDR3 nucleotides are TGTGCCATCAGTGAGTCCGGCAGTCAGCCCCAGCATTTT. It yields the protein CAISESGSQPQHF.

The gene calls are TRBV15 and TRBJ2-2; 8 bases are a match to TRBD2. V lost 1 base to trimming and J lost 4 bases; unmatched junction nucleotides: 5. This CDR3 contains 16 residues. Germline V gives CDR1 LNHNV, CDR2 YYDKDF (reference sequence). The CDR3 DNA reads as TGTGCCACCAGCAGAGGTTTCCGGGAGGGCACCGGGGAGCTGTTTTTT. Protein product: CATSRGFREGTGELFF.

The chain has TRBV11-3 and TRBJ2-3, with 8 bases identical to TRBD1. The CDR3 runs 15 residues. Per germline, CDR1 SGHNT and CDR2 YENEEA. The ends lost 3 bases at V and 1 base at J; junction bases unmatched: 3. The CDR3 sequence is CASSLGRGRTDTQYF. In DNA, the CDR3 is TGTGCCAGCAGCTTGGGCAGGGGGCGCACAGATACGCAGTATTTT.

This rearrangement joins TRBV10-1 to TRBJ2-7, with 10 nucleotides matching TRBD2. The CDR3 is made up of 16 amino acids. The V gene's germline CDR1 is WNHNN and CDR2 SYGVQD (reference sequence). The V and J ends lost 1 base and 3 bases, in that order; junction bases with no gene match: 6. The CDR3 sequence: CASSELVAGGDYEQYF. The CDR3 bases are TGCGCCAGCAGTGAGTTAGTAGCGGGAGGAGACTACGAGCAGTACTTC.

CDR3 sequence: CASSQLFLTNYGYTF. In nucleotides, the CDR3 is TGCGCCAGCAGCCAGTTATTTCTTACTAACTATGGCTACACCTTC. The rearrangement uses TRBV4-1 and TRBJ1-2; D not certain. The V and J ends lost 3 bases and 0 bases respectively, with 11 bases between them. This CDR3 comprises 15 residues. Germline V lookup: CDR1 MGHRA, CDR2 YSYEKL.

CDR3 amino acids: CASSPASNEKLFF. In nucleotides, the CDR3 is TGTGCCAGCAGTCCGGCCTCTAATGAAAAACTGTTTTTT. V gene TRBV6-5 combines with J gene TRBJ1-4; unclear D gene. The CDR3 consists of 13 residues. Germline assignment: CDR1 MNHEY and CDR2 SVGAGI. V lost 5 bases to trimming and J lost 3 bases, with 7 bases between them.

This clone was observed once. The rearrangement joins TRBV4-2 to TRBJ2-7; tentative D call: TRBD1 (6 bases). The V gene's germline CDR1 is LGHNA and CDR2 YNFKEQ. The V and J ends lost 3 bases and 0 bases respectively, with 12 bases between them. CDR3 length: 15 residues. The DNA for the CDR3 is TGTGCCAGCAGCCATTTTGGACAGAGCTCCTACGAGCAGTACTTC. Translation: CASSHFGQSSYEQYF.

V and J are TRBV30 and TRBJ2-4, with a weak D call TRBD1 (5 bases). V lost 1 base and J lost 5, with 12 bases in between. Looked up from germline, CDR1 is GTSNPN and CDR2 is SVGIG (reference sequence). The CDR3 extends over 14 amino acids. The CDR3 sequence: CAWSGWQGENIQYF. The CDR3 nucleotides are TGTGCCTGGAGTGGGTGGCAGGGCGAAAACATTCAGTACTTC.

This rearrangement joins TRBV9 to TRBJ2-1, with a weak D call TRBD2 (6 bases). Germline loops: CDR1 SGDLS, CDR2 YYNGEE. This CDR3 is 15 amino acids long. V lost 4 bases and J 2 bases, leaving 13 bases between the germline ends. The CDR3 here is CASSLASDTYNEQFF. DNA of the CDR3: TGTGCCAGCAGCCTAGCGAGTGATACCTACAATGAGCAGTTCTTC.

V is TRBV30 and J is TRBJ1-5; maybe TRBD1 (5 bases). CDR1 is GTSNPN, CDR2 SVGIG, per germline (reference sequence). The CDR3 is 14 amino acids. The V end lost 0 bases, the J end lost 7 bases, and 13 bases lay between the germline ends. The CDR3 coding sequence is TGTGCCTGGAGTGTACGGGGGGTTTCCCAGCCCCAGCATTTT. Translated, it gives CAWSVRGVSQPQHF.

Comments on this clone: In the same sample, other DNA sequences code for this CDR3. This chain connects TRBV27 to TRBJ2-3; 7 nucleotides match TRBD2. V trimming: 3 bases; J trimming: 3 bases; junction bases outside the gene matches: 0. From germline, CDR1 is MNHEY and CDR2 SMNVEV (reference sequence). There are 13 residues in the CDR3. This CDR3 is CASSFGGTDTQYF. The CDR3 region has the DNA TGTGCCAGCAGTTTCGGGGGGACAGATACGCAGTATTTT.

CDR3 bases: TGTGCCAGCAGCCAATGGGGGAGGGAGGCGGATGAGCAGTTCTTC. It specifies CASSQWGREADEQFF. The chain carries TRBV14 and TRBJ2-1; 7 nucleotides line up with TRBD2. CDR1 is SGHDN, CDR2 FVKESK, per germline. The CDR3 runs to 15 residues. The trim removed 2 bases at V and 8 bases at J, leaving 9 bases unmatched.

The chain uses TRBV2 and TRBJ2-5, with D perhaps matching TRBD1 (5 bases). This CDR3 has 14 residues. Germline V gene sequence: CDR1 SNHLY, CDR2 FYNNEI. V was shortened by 1 base and J by 2 bases, with 8 bases between the two germline ends. For the CDR3, the DNA is TGTGCCAGCAGTGAAGGGGGCAGACAAGAGACCCAGTACTTC. Its translation: CASSEGGRQETQYF.